Listed below are T cell receptor beta chains from one sample, sequenced in a study of T cells expressing NK-cell markers. Each CDR3 protein gets one entry in TCRdb, which reprocessed the 5' RACE reads and gives no DNA. This repertoire comprises about 170,000 distinct CDR3 sequences; its ten largest clones make up roughly 21%. Sequenced: blood T cells: a sorted CD56 or NKG2C T cell subset, CD4+ or CD8+ T cells, or bulk PBMC T cells (not recorded which). Source of these receptors: a man aged 18 to 69 in good health. The CDR3 runs from the conserved cysteine through the conserved F or W.

j_call: TRBJ2-7
v_call: TRBV6-1
cdr3_aa: CASRRDLNYEQYF

j_call: TRBJ2-5
v_call: TRBV3-1
cdr3_aa: CASSQVLSKETQYF

j_call: TRBJ2-1
v_call: TRBV4-2
cdr3_aa: CASSQGTGDYNEQFF

j_call: TRBJ2-2
v_call: TRBV5-1
cdr3_aa: CASSFLSPENTGELFF

j_call: TRBJ1-4
v_call: TRBV28
cdr3_aa: CASSTGLFNEKLFF

j_call: TRBJ2-3
v_call: TRBV23-1
cdr3_aa: CASSLPTGGVTDTQYF

j_call: TRBJ1-1
v_call: TRBV21-1
cdr3_aa: CASSRDREIETEAFF

j_call: TRBJ2-7
v_call: TRBV9
cdr3_aa: CASSPAGSSYEQYF

j_call: TRBJ2-1
v_call: TRBV7-9
cdr3_aa: CASSFPGGEQFF

j_call: TRBJ2-2
v_call: TRBV5-5
cdr3_aa: CASSLYLRTGQGSGELFF

j_call: TRBJ1-2
v_call: TRBV12-3/TRBV12-4
cdr3_aa: CASSLSRDGAILANYGYTF

j_call: TRBJ1-1
v_call: TRBV18
cdr3_aa: CASSLPGQVAEAFF

j_call: TRBJ2-7
v_call: TRBV9
cdr3_aa: CASSTGQSLSYEQYF

j_call: TRBJ2-4
v_call: TRBV3-1
cdr3_aa: CASSQDGSGGSTLAKNIQYF

j_call: TRBJ2-7
v_call: TRBV7-9
cdr3_aa: CASSLPSGGALPYEQYF

j_call: TRBJ2-7
v_call: TRBV14
cdr3_aa: CASSISGAREQYF

j_call: TRBJ2-7
v_call: TRBV20-1
cdr3_aa: CSAREPPLAESFSYEQYF

j_call: TRBJ2-7
v_call: TRBV4-2
cdr3_aa: CASSPGDSYEQYF

j_call: TRBJ1-2
v_call: TRBV6-5
cdr3_aa: CASSYYRGLNYGYTF

j_call: TRBJ2-7
v_call: TRBV7-9
cdr3_aa: CASSLGGLAFSNSYEQYF

j_call: TRBJ2-5
v_call: TRBV19
cdr3_aa: CASSVRDSLQETQYF

j_call: TRBJ2-5
v_call: TRBV20-1
cdr3_aa: CSALRDREQETQYF

j_call: TRBJ2-7
v_call: TRBV11-2
cdr3_aa: CASSLEGLAGQQYF

j_call: TRBJ2-2
v_call: TRBV29-1
cdr3_aa: CSAQGPHMINTGELFF

j_call: TRBJ2-7
v_call: TRBV28
cdr3_aa: CASSYRYEQYF

j_call: TRBJ2-1
v_call: TRBV4-1
cdr3_aa: CASSQAGTNNEQFF

j_call: TRBJ2-1
v_call: TRBV19
cdr3_aa: CASSMYRRSKDEQFF

j_call: TRBJ2-3
v_call: TRBV20-1
cdr3_aa: CSARAYVGSGRTDTQYF

j_call: TRBJ2-2
v_call: TRBV2
cdr3_aa: CASTPTSSGGSRELFF

j_call: TRBJ2-5
v_call: TRBV3-1
cdr3_aa: CASSQELGIGETQYF

j_call: TRBJ2-3
v_call: TRBV20-1
cdr3_aa: CSARDLGLAGGTDTQYF

j_call: TRBJ2-1
v_call: TRBV6-1
cdr3_aa: CASSERASGYNEQFF

j_call: TRBJ1-5
v_call: TRBV19
cdr3_aa: CAAGGWQPQHF

j_call: TRBJ2-7
v_call: TRBV6-1
cdr3_aa: CASSWTSGDYEQYF

j_call: TRBJ2-1
v_call: TRBV2
cdr3_aa: CASRATSRESSNEQFF

j_call: TRBJ2-7
v_call: TRBV5-6
cdr3_aa: CASSRVYEQYF

j_call: TRBJ1-5
v_call: TRBV5-1
cdr3_aa: CASSWSGGNQPQHF

j_call: TRBJ2-5
v_call: TRBV9
cdr3_aa: CASRVGISVGETQYF

j_call: TRBJ2-5
v_call: TRBV7-3
cdr3_aa: CASSAGTGIFRETQYF

j_call: TRBJ1-1
v_call: TRBV28
cdr3_aa: CASSVGDYNTEAFF

j_call: TRBJ2-7
v_call: TRBV7-6
cdr3_aa: CASSQAGEQYEQYF

j_call: TRBJ1-2
v_call: TRBV13
cdr3_aa: CASRNVGGTGMPNYGYTF